One and the same sample provided the 10 T cell receptor beta chains below, sequenced in a study of radiotherapy plus CTLA-4 blockade in lung cancer. The data were produced by immunoSEQ multiplex PCR, yet TCRdb's version contains in-frame clones alone and is incomplete. The sample yields some 50,000 clones, 84% seen once. Specimen: peripheral blood, collected from a patient treated with radiotherapy plus ipilimumab. The receptors stem from a human donor with non-small cell lung cancer whose response to radiotherapy plus ipilimumab could not be evaluated.

This clone was observed a single time. The chain is built from TRBV2 and TRBJ1-1, with 8 positions matching TRBD1. From germline, CDR1 is SNHLY and CDR2 FYNNEI. The CDR3 is 12 amino acids. Unmatched junction bases numbered 3, after V lost 6 bases and J lost 6 bases. CDR3 loop: CASSDRGPEAFF. CDR3 bases: TGTGCCAGCAGCGACAGGGGACCTGAAGCTTTCTTT.

In its sample, this clone was seen a few times. This CDR3 reads CASSEARFLRASGNTIYF. For the CDR3, the DNA is TGTGCCAGCAGTGAAGCGCGCTTTCTGCGAGCCTCTGGAAACACCATATATTTT. This rearrangement joins TRBV6-1 to TRBJ1-3, with D uncertain. V shed 0 bases and J shed 0 bases, with 15 bases lying between them. Germline lookup yields CDR1 MNHNS and CDR2 SASEGT. This CDR3 is 18 amino acids long.

The chain has TRBV15 and TRBJ1-4, with TRBD1 identical over 9 bases. Germline CDR1 and CDR2: LNHNV and YYDKDF (reference sequence). CDR3 length: 15 amino acids. After removal of 6 bases from V and 4 bases from J, the junction contained 6 bases not matched to a gene. CDR3 region: CATRGPGQGNEKLFF. In DNA form, the CDR3 reads TGTGCCACCAGGGGCCCGGGACAGGGTAATGAAAAACTGTTTTTT.

V usage is TRBV11-2 and J usage is TRBJ2-7, with 7 bases that match TRBD1. The CDR3 has 18 amino acids. Germline V gene sequence: CDR1 SGHAT, CDR2 FQNNGV. V shed 1 base, J shed 2 bases, and the junction held 14 bases outside the gene matches. As DNA, the CDR3 is TGTGCCAGCAGCTTAGTATTCCGGGACAGCGCTTATCCCTACGAGCAGTACTTC. It encodes CASSLVFRDSAYPYEQYF.

This chain connects TRBV4-1 to TRBJ1-5; 9 nucleotides agree with TRBD1. Germline assignment: CDR1 MGHRA and CDR2 YSYEKL. This CDR3 has 15 amino acids. V lost 1 base, J lost 8 bases, and 6 bases stayed unmatched. The DNA for the CDR3 is TGCGCCAGCAGCCAAGGGACAGGGGTCACGGAGCCCCAGCATTTT. The encoded protein is CASSQGTGVTEPQHF.

The chain recombines TRBV6-6 with TRBJ1-5; tentatively, D is TRBD1 (5 bases). CDR3 size: 14 residues. Germline V gives CDR1 MNHNY, CDR2 SVGAGI (reference sequence). Between the trimmed V and J ends, which lost 2 bases and 5 bases, there was a span of 10 bases. The CDR3 is CASSYEQGYQPQHF. Written as DNA, the CDR3 is TGTGCCAGCAGTTACGAGCAGGGCTATCAGCCCCAGCATTTT.

In this sample, this clone turned up once. Distinct nucleotide sequences in the sample also encode this CDR3. V usage is TRBV20-1 and J usage is TRBJ1-5, with a tentative D call TRBD1 (5 bases). Per the germline V gene, CDR1 is DFQATT and CDR2 is SNEGSKA (reference sequence). The CDR3 length is 11 residues. V lost 4 bases to trimming and J lost 5 bases, with 6 bases between them. As DNA, the CDR3 is TGCAGTGCTACGGGGGATCAGCCCCAGCATTTT. This translates into CSATGDQPQHF.

The rearrangement links TRBV7-9 to TRBJ1-1; tentative D call: TRBD1 (6 bases). The CDR3 runs 14 residues. Trimming removed 1 base at V and 11 bases at J, with 17 bases between. Germline V gives CDR1 SEHNR, CDR2 FQNEAQ (reference sequence). CDR3 residues: CASSLGSTGPGAFF. In nucleotides, the CDR3 is TGTGCCAGCAGCTTAGGTTCGACAGGTCCTGGGGCTTTCTTT. Complete variable domain (other parts from reference TRBV7-9 and TRBJ1-1): DTGVSQNPRHKITKRGQNVTFRCDPISEHNRLYWYRQTLGQGPEFLTYFQNEAQLEKSRLLSDRFSAERPKGSFSTLEIQRTEQGDSAMYLCASSLGSTGPGAFFGQGTRLTVV.

This sequence joins TRBV27 and TRBJ2-7; perhaps TRBD2 as D (6 bases). Trimming took 6 bases from V and 7 from J, leaving 19 bases between them. Germline lookup yields CDR1 MNHEY and CDR2 SMNVEV (reference sequence). The CDR3 covers 14 residues. The CDR3 loop reads CASSLTRGGEEQYF. The CDR3 DNA is TGTGCCAGCAGCCTAACCCGCGGAGGGGAAGAGCAGTACTTC.

This clone was seen only a few times. The chain couples TRBV4-3 to TRBJ2-2; D might be TRBD2 (6 bases). The V gene's germline CDR1 is LGHNA and CDR2 YSLEER. The CDR3 sequence is 17 residues long. V lost 1 base and J 2 bases, leaving 14 bases between the germline ends. CDR3 nucleotides: TGCGCCAGCAGCCAAGCCCCTGGCGGGGTCAACACCGGGGAGCTGTTTTTT. This gives the protein CASSQAPGGVNTGELFF.